The clone carrying this TCR beta chain has more than one count but fewer than ten. This entry belongs to a study of T cells in Graves' hyperthyroidism and ophthalmopathy. On the study more broadly: At initial diagnosis, before any treatment had begun, peripheral blood was obtained.

Amplified TCR beta CDR3 regions came from RNA transcripts. First-round RT-PCR of the TCR CDR3 relied on the HTBI primer set. TCRdb reprocessed the multiplex PCR reads via MiXCR and lists one record per CDR3 protein. The sample contains hundreds of thousands of distinct CDR3 sequences, 15% to 18% of which appear only once. If no ophthalmopathy progression occurred within 18 months, Graves' hyperthyroidism was stable. The study left out patients who had uncontrolled infection, other autoimmune disease, pregnancy or lactation. Trimming removed 3 bases at V and 9 bases at J, with 15 bases between. The CDR3 loop spans 14 amino acids. Germline loops: CDR1 KGHSH, CDR2 LQKENI.

The sequencing input was blood. The clonotype originates from a woman under 30 with Graves' hyperthyroidism. The chain combines TRBV18 with TRBJ2-1; D is unclear. This chain's CDR3 is CASSPPGEFSEQFF. As DNA, the CDR3 is TGTGCCAGCTCACCTCCCGGCGAATTCAGTGAGCAGTTCTTC. The whole variable domain, filled in from reference TRBV18 and TRBJ2-1, reads NAGVMQNPRHLVRRRGQEARLRCSPMKGHSHVYWYRQLPEEGLKFMVYLQKENIIDESGMPKERFSAEFPKEGPSILRIQQVVRGDSAAYFCASSPPGEFSEQFFGPGTRLTVL.